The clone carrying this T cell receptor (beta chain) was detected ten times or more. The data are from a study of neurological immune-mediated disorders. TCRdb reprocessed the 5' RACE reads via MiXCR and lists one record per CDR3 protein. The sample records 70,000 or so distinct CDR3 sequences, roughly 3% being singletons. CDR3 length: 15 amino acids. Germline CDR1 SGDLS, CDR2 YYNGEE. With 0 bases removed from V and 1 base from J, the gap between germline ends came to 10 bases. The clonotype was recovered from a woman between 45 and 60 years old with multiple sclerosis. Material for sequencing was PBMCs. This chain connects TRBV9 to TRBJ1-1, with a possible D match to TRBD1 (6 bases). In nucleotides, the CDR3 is TGTGCCAGCAGCGTAGCAAGGGGGGGGAACACTGAAGCTTTCTTT. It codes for CASSVARGGNTEAFF.